This T cell receptor beta chain was obtained from a study of regulatory T cells in long-lasting Graves disease. Through Arm-PCR of CDR3 regions and iRepertoire HTBI primers, TCR beta libraries were built. Using its own MiXCR run on the multiplex PCR reads, TCRdb lists one record per CDR3 protein. The sample shows about 400,000 distinct CDR3 sequences, roughly 17% of them seen only once. Time point described: newly diagnosed GD, antithyroid drugs for less than 3 months. PBMCs were the source of the RNA used for TCR sequencing. CDR1 is DFQATT, CDR2 SNEGSKA, per germline (reference sequence). There are 12 residues in the CDR3. Trimming left V 6 bases short and J 4 bases short, with 10 bases between. This clonotype was detected a few times. The same specimen was also included in a second study, on T cells in Graves' hyperthyroidism and ophthalmopathy.

The starting material was peripheral blood mononuclear cells (PBMCs), obtained at new diagnosis, from a patient treated with antithyroid drugs. This chain uses TRBV20-1 with TRBJ2-1; unclear D gene. The source of this sequence is a woman under 30 with Graves disease. The DNA of the CDR3 is TGCAGTGCCCCCCCCCTGTACAATGAGCAGTTCTTC. It encodes CSAPPLYNEQFF.